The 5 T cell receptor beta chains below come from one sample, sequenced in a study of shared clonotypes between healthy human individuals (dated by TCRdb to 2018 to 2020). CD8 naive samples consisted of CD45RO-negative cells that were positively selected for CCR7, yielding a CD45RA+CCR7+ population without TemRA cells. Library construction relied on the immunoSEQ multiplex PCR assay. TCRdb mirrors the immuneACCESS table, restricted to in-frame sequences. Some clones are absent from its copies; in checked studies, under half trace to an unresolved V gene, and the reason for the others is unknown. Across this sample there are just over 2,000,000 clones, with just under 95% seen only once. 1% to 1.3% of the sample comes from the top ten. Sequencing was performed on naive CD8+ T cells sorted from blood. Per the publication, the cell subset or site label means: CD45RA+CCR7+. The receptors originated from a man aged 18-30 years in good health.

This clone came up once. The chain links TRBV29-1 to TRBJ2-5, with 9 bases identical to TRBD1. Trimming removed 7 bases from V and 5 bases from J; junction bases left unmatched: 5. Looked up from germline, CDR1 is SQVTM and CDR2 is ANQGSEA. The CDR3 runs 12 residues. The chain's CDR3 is CSARDRAETQYF. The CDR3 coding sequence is TGCAGCGCCAGGGACAGGGCGGAGACCCAGTACTTC. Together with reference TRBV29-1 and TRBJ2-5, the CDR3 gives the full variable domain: SAVISQKPSRDICQRGTSLTIQCQVDSQVTMMFWYRQQPGQSLTLIATANQGSEATYESGFVIDKFPISRPNLTFSTLTVSNMSPEDSSIYLCSARDRAETQYFGPGTRLLVL.

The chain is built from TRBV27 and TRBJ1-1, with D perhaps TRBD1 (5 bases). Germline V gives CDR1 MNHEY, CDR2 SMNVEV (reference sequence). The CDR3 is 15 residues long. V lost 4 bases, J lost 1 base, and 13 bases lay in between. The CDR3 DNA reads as TGTGCCAGCAGTTCTACCCGGGACTGGAACACTGAAGCTTTCTTT. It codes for CASSSTRDWNTEAFF.

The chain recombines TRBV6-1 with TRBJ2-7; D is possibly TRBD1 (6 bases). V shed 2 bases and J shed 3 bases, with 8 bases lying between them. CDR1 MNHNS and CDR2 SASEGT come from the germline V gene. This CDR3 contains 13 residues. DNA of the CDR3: TGTGCCAGCAGTGAAAACAGGGACTACGAGCAGTACTTC. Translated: CASSENRDYEQYF.

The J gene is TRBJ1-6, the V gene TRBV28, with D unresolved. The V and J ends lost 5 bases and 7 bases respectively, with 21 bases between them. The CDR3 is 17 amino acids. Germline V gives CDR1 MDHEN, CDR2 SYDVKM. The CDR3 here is CASSTPINAGSNSPLHF. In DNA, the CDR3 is TGTGCCAGCAGTACCCCAATTAATGCGGGATCAAATTCACCCCTCCACTTT.

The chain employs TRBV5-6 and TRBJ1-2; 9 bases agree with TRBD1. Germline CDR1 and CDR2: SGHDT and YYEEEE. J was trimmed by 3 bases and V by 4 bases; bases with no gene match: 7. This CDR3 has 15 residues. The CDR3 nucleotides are TGTGCCAGCAGCAAGGGACAGGGAGGCTACTATGGCTACACCTTC. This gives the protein CASSKGQGGYYGYTF. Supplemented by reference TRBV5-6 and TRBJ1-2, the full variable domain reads DAGVTQSPTHLIKTRGQQVTLRCSPKSGHDTVSWYQQALGQGPQFIFQYYEEEERQRGNFPDRFSGHQFPNYSSELNVNALLLGDSALYLCASSKGQGGYYGYTFGSGTRLTVV.